The following is a T cell receptor (beta chain) sequence with its context. It lacks a known antigen. No clone much larger than this one lies a single base away; base qualities are absent. CDR1 and CDR2 were assigned from the germline V gene as SGHRS and YFSETQ. Relative to germline, V is missing 0 bases and J is missing 5 bases, with 5 bases of the junction outside any gene match. Including the terminal cysteine and phenylalanine, the CDR3 comprises 15 residues. Only the CDR3 DNA stays, 45 bases, in frame from base 1. The cohort was made up of 500 to 800 healthy bone marrow donors. At the time of sampling, all cohort members were nominally healthy, though unrecorded immune exposures were likely present. The donor was CMV seropositive and was included in the group of about 290 seropositive cohort members. A peripheral blood sample was provided by each donor, and peripheral blood mononuclear cells were used for TCR beta sequencing. Genomic DNA was extracted from the blood cell samples with the Qiagen DNeasy Blood Extraction Kit.

The data derive from a study of cytomegalovirus exposure and HLA in healthy donors (dated by TCRdb to the late 2010s). Notes on the research overall: In an earlier analysis of some 550 of the donors, around 300 Gb of sequence data and some 120 million unique TCR beta sequences from 150 million to 200 million T cells were reported. A later analysis re-examined previously published TCR beta repertoires from 600 to 700 donors and added high-resolution HLA genotyping to investigate patterns of TCR occurrence. The study aimed to test whether cataloging public T cell receptors could reveal signatures of past pathogen exposure. All discovery cohort repertoires had been generated using a single sequencing platform. Four or five DR-DQ haplotypes were handled as single units for association and clustering, since linkage in the cohort was strong. The study combined high-throughput TCR immunosequencing, statistical association of individual TCRs with disease status, and machine learning to predict cytomegalovirus infection status. Alongside the repertoire data, information on donor age, sex, ethnicity and CMV serostatus was compiled. HLA typing covered class I and class II loci at four-digit resolution. To decide whether each TCR beta V gene segment behaved as functional or pseudogenic, an earlier analysis of approximately 620 of the donors relied on high-throughput TCR beta sequencing. The genetic ancestry cluster associated with self-reported Caucasian donors included over 80% of the roughly 400 genotyped donors. The study used immunosequencing to profile the T cell repertoires of 666 subjects and linked those repertoires to cytomegalovirus serostatus. Genome-wide SNP genotypes for about 65% of the 666 donors were used in a later genetic analysis, which treated that subset as a discovery cohort. On average, around 200,000 unique TCR beta nucleotide sequences were sequenced per donor among about 400 genotyped donors of the cohort, with roughly 18% of those sequences being non-productive. In the later analysis, no new phenotypic data were used to find candidate immune exposures; instead, reliance was placed on TCR beta sequences and their occurrence across donors. Along with the approximately 650-subject first cohort, a separate validation cohort of over a hundred different subjects was used. Typing coverage differed by locus: A, B, C, DRB1 and DQB1 were typed in roughly 629-630 donors, DQA1 in approximately 520, DPA1 in 600 to 610, and DPB1 in 472. An early release covering more than 500 HLA-typed donors comprised about 300 gigabases of sequencing data and 85 million to 100 million unique TCR sequences. General conclusions and limits of the study: V-gene and J-gene trimming of TCR beta chains was associated with a missense DCLRE1C variant in a later genetic analysis, and the association was replicated in an independent cohort. Only TCR beta chains were sequenced in this cohort, and the absence of alpha or paired-chain data limited detectable features. The classifier was reported to diagnose cytomegalovirus status with high specificity and sensitivity in both the original cohort and the validation cohort. The authors suggested that the approach could potentially be generalized to other disease states and immunological phenotypes. Because the 87-base-pair reads could not distinguish some IMGT-functional V segments, including TRBV6-2 and TRBV6-3, those segments were excluded. Compared with equally common non-associated chains, HLA-associated TCR beta chains in a later analysis were more clonally expanded and had lower generation probabilities. A later analysis reported that several top co-occurrence clusters appeared linked to parvovirus B19, influenza, CMV and Epstein-Barr virus. In a later analysis, most CMV-associated TCR beta chains were found to appear HLA-restricted, with HLA associations seemingly driven largely by CMV exposure. Over 15 rarely observed V segments, including chromosome 9 orphons, were excluded from the earlier analysis of about 600 of the donors because counts were too low. In a later analysis, TCR association rates were found to vary across HLA loci, with the most associated TCRs seen for DRB1 alleles and the fewest for HLA-C alleles. The sequencing pipeline was judged likely to have produced a cluster of highly shared sequence variants as a technical artifact. In vitro tests confirmed that a few of the cytomegalovirus-associated TCR beta chains recognize cytomegalovirus antigens. Most TCR sequences were seen in very few donors, while some public TCRs were found in many individuals. Sequencing depth was assumed to be roughly uniform across donors in the presence/absence analyses, though that assumption may not hold. Immune exposure information for the cohort was limited to CMV serostatus. The study listed 170 or so TCR beta chains as associated with cytomegalovirus. Linkage disequilibrium might explain the correlated functional status among segregating V segments, but an unknown experimental factor could not be ruled out. A later analysis associated roughly 17,000 TCR beta sequences with specific HLA alleles at a false discovery rate of 0.05. A later genetic analysis reported fewer N-insertions in productive TCRs among donors in an Asian-associated ancestry cluster than the roughly 670-donor mean. An earlier analysis of approximately 540 of the donors showed that most TCR beta V segments appeared in productive rearrangements either about 87% or about 30% of the time, which broadly matched IMGT annotations. HLA typing was unavailable for some donors at each locus, so association tests used only the typed subset. When HLA alleles, especially DR and DQ, strongly co-occurred, attributing TCR associations to individual alleles was difficult. A further reported finding was that TCR beta sequences accurately predicted the HLA-A and HLA-B alleles for most subjects in the first cohort.

Libraries were made using the immunoSEQ multiplex PCR assay. For the multiplex PCR, a mixture combining 60 forward primers for TCR Vbeta segments and 13 reverse primers for TCR Jbeta segments was used. The CDR3 region of rearranged TCR beta genes was amplified from genomic DNA with a multiplex PCR assay. The amplified TCR beta libraries were sequenced on the Illumina HiSeq System as 87-base-pair reads. The original methods were these. A later analysis tallied some 79 million unique TCR beta chains across the 600 to 700 repertoires, and 10 million to 11 million of those chains were shared by two or more donors. Raw reads were error-corrected and collapsed into unique sequences by a nearest-neighbor algorithm in which closely related sequences were merged to remove PCR and sequencing errors. CDR3 sequences were aligned to IMGT reference sequences to assign V, D and J gene segments. Each retained sequence needed at least a six-nucleotide match to both a V gene segment and a J gene segment. A rearrangement counted as productive if the CDR3 had no stop codons and remained in frame with V and J, and every other rearrangement counted as non-productive. CDR3 was defined by IMGT convention, running from the second conserved V-encoded cysteine to the conserved J-encoded phenylalanine. The earlier analysis of more than 450 of the donors excluded sequences that lacked an unambiguous match to a single V gene segment. An earlier analysis of under 750 of the donors called V segments functional above 56.7% productive rearrangements and segregating when the between-donor standard deviation exceeded 5%. To diagnose cytomegalovirus status from the catalog of TCR beta chain sequences, a statistical classification framework was built. A later analysis assigned V and J genes by comparing TCR nucleotide sequences with IMGT/GENE-DB human TR gene sequences. The TCRdist pipeline was used in a later analysis to assign CDR3 sequences and most-parsimonious VDJ recombination scenarios. In a later analysis, each TCR beta chain was defined by its CDR3 amino acid sequence together with its V-gene family, and reads lacking a unique V-gene family were excluded. A later analysis removed 592 highly shared, low-generation-probability nucleotide sequences to deal with suspected cross-contamination and a sequencing artifact. For each public chain, a later analysis derived a clonal expansion index from normalized ranks of inferred template counts within each repertoire. A later analysis computed generation probabilities with a VDJ recombination model fitted to out-of-frame rearrangements, and checked the results against IGoR. A later analysis scored TCR-TCR, TCR-HLA and TCR-CMV co-occurrence with hypergeometric tests, applying a repertoire-size bias correction to TCR pairs. In a later analysis, false discovery rates were estimated by permuting HLA or CMV assignments 20 times. In a later analysis, co-occurring TCRs were grouped using DBSCAN, with TCRdist sequence similarity added in when clustering inside HLA-allele-positive subsets. Co-occurrence clustering excluded repertoires with fewer than 30,000 or more than 120,000 public chains, plus five with anomalous nucleotide sharing. In its TCRdb copy, this immuneACCESS table keeps in-frame sequences only and misses some clones. Where compared with another copy, unresolved V genes explain less than half of these, and the others have no known cause. V and J calls and clone size are as listed in that table; D and trimming were resolved from the DNA. This sample gives approximately 100,000 clones in total; 60% to 80% of them show up just once. 5.8% of the sample goes to the ten largest clones.

This sequence originates from a man aged 55 to 70 in good health and CMV-seropositive. The sequence joins TRBV5-1 to TRBJ2-1, with 7 middle bases fitting TRBD1. The sample consisted of PBMCs. The sequenced DNA is TGCGCCAGCAGCTTGGATGGGACAGCTAACAATGAGCAGTTCTTC. It translates as CASSLDGTANNEQFF.